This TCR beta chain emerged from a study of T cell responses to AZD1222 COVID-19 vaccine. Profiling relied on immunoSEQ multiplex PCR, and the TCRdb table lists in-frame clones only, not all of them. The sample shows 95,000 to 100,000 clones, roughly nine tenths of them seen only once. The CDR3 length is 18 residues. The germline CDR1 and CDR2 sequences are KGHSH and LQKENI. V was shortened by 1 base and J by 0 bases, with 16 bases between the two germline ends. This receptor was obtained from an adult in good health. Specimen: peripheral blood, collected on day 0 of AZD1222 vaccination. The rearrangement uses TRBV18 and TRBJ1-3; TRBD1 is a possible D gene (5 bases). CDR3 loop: CASSPRVRQGRSGNTIYF. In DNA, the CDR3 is TGTGCCAGCTCACCACGGGTCCGTCAGGGACGCTCTGGAAACACCATATATTTT. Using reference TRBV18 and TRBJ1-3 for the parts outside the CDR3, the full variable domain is NAGVMQNPRHLVRRRGQEARLRCSPMKGHSHVYWYRQLPEEGLKFMVYLQKENIIDESGMPKERFSAEFPKEGPSILRIQQVVRGDSAAYFCASSPRVRQGRSGNTIYFGEGSWLTVV.